The 21 T cell receptor beta chains below were found in one sample sequenced in a study of OX40 agonist ivuxolimab in advanced cancers. Sequencing used immunoSEQ multiplex PCR; TCRdb keeps in-frame clones, though not all of them. The table lists about 110,000 clones, about nine tenths of them singletons, with approximately 0.49% in the top ten. The specimen comprised CD4+ or CD8+ T cells sorted from blood, sampled in a trial of the OX40 agonist ivuxolimab. These receptors were collected from an adult with an advanced solid tumor such as melanoma, head and neck, liver or kidney cancer.

This chain links TRBV5-1 with TRBJ2-5; the match to TRBD1 covers 7 bases. Per the germline V gene, CDR1 is SGHRS and CDR2 is YFSETQ. The junction had 6 bases not matched to a gene; V was cut back by 3 bases and J by 4 bases. This CDR3 has 14 amino acids. CDR3 region: CASSSPNRGETQYF. CDR3 sequence (DNA): TGCGCCAGCAGCTCGCCCAACAGGGGAGAGACCCAGTACTTC.

The V gene is TRBV11-2, the J gene TRBJ2-2; D is undetermined. Per the germline V gene, CDR1 is SGHAT and CDR2 is FQNNGV. The germline V and J ends were trimmed by 5 bases and 2 bases, with 9 bases remaining between them. The CDR3 sequence is 14 residues long. The CDR3 DNA follows: TGTGCCAGCAGCATGATAGGAAACACCGGGGAGCTGTTTTTT. Its protein is CASSMIGNTGELFF.

This clone appeared a few times. The rearrangement links TRBV28 to TRBJ1-3, with D hard to call. The CDR3 totals 14 residues. CDR1 MDHEN and CDR2 SYDVKM come from the germline V gene. V was shortened by 8 bases and J by 0 bases, with 11 bases between the two germline ends. The CDR3 here is CASCSLDSGNTIYF. The CDR3 DNA is TGTGCCAGCTGTTCACTGGACTCTGGAAACACCATATATTTT.

This sequence joins TRBV7-9 and TRBJ1-3; D is perhaps TRBD1 (6 bases). The ends were cut back, 7 bases at V and 0 bases at J, with 16 bases in the middle. CDR3 length: 16 residues. The V gene's germline CDR1 is SEHNR and CDR2 FQNEAQ (reference sequence). The CDR3 DNA is TGTGCCAGCACCGCCGGGGGGGGCCACTCTGGAAACACCATATATTTT. It translates to CASTAGGGHSGNTIYF.

Points on this clone: The same CDR3 arises from other DNA sequences in this sample as well. The chain joins TRBV18 to TRBJ1-1, with D uncertain. This CDR3 has 13 residues. Trimming cost V 4 bases and J 3 bases, with 9 bases left between them. Germline loops: CDR1 KGHSH, CDR2 LQKENI. The CDR3 sequence is CASSRGRDTEAFF. DNA for the CDR3: TGTGCCAGCTCACGGGGTCGGGACACTGAAGCTTTCTTT.

The chain recombines TRBV4-1 with TRBJ1-2, with 7 bases aligning to TRBD1. The germline V gene encodes CDR1 MGHRA and CDR2 YSYEKL. The trim removed 1 base at V and 5 bases at J, leaving 7 bases unmatched. This CDR3 is built from 15 residues. The DNA of the CDR3 is TGCGCCAGCAGCCAAGGGTTCAGGGGGACTTATGGCTACACCTTC. It encodes CASSQGFRGTYGYTF.

The chain carries TRBV4-1 and TRBJ2-2; 7 nucleotides align to TRBD2. Germline CDR1 reads MGHRA; CDR2 reads YSYEKL. This CDR3 is built from 15 residues. The trim removed 0 bases at V and 6 bases at J, leaving 4 bases unmatched. Here the CDR3 DNA reads TGCGCCAGCAGCCAAGATGGGGGGGGAGCCGGGGAGCTGTTTTTT. The encoded protein is CASSQDGGGAGELFF.

This sequence joins TRBV13 and TRBJ2-1, with D unclear. CDR1 and CDR2 (germline): PRHDT, FYEKMQ (reference sequence). V dropped 5 bases and J dropped 3 bases, with 20 bases sitting between them. The length of the CDR3 is 17 residues. CDR3 sequence: CASSARRGLALYNEQFF. CDR3 DNA: TGTGCCAGCAGCGCCCGCCGCGGCCTGGCCCTCTACAATGAGCAGTTCTTC.

V gene TRBV5-1 combines with J gene TRBJ1-3, with 8 nucleotides matching TRBD1. This CDR3 spans 15 amino acids. Germline CDR1 is SGHRS and CDR2 is YFSETQ. V was pared by 0 bases and J by 4 bases, with 3 bases of the junction left unmatched. Written as DNA, the CDR3 is TGCGCCAGCAGCTTGGAGACAGGGGCAGGAAACACCATATATTTT. It translates to CASSLETGAGNTIYF.

The chain uses TRBV10-3 and TRBJ2-5; 7 nucleotides match TRBD1. The CDR3 runs to 16 residues. The J segment lost 2 bases and the V segment lost 2 bases, leaving 8 bases of the junction unmatched. From germline, CDR1 is ENHRY and CDR2 SYGVKD. This CDR3 reads CAISEIAGGLQETQYF. In DNA, the CDR3 is TGTGCCATCAGTGAGATAGCAGGGGGTTTGCAAGAGACCCAGTACTTC.

V gene TRBV27 combines with J gene TRBJ1-2; 9 bases are shared with TRBD1. The CDR3 covers 14 residues. The germline gives CDR1 MNHEY, CDR2 SMNVEV (reference sequence). The ends lost 1 base at V and 5 bases at J; junction bases unmatched: 2. The CDR3 sequence is CASSLYGTGYGYTF. The CDR3 DNA follows: TGTGCCAGCAGTTTATACGGGACAGGGTATGGCTACACCTTC.

This clone was found a few times. The rearrangement uses TRBV4-2 and TRBJ2-2; D remains ambiguous. V lost 0 bases to trimming and J lost 5 bases, with 13 bases between them. Germline CDR1 is LGHNA and CDR2 is YNFKEQ. CDR3 length: 16 amino acids. CDR3 sequence (DNA): TGTGCCAGCAGCCAAGATCGCGCCCTAGGGACCGGGGAGCTGTTTTTT. The encoded protein is CASSQDRALGTGELFF.

This chain uses TRBV5-6 with TRBJ2-5; D gene unclear. This CDR3 has 11 residues. V lost 5 bases, J lost 5 bases, and 7 bases lay in between. CDR1 and CDR2 from the germline V gene are SGHDT and YYEEEE. CDR3 protein: CASSSGETQYF. CDR3 nucleotides: TGTGCCAGCAGTAGTGGGGAGACCCAGTACTTC. Full variable domain (missing parts from reference TRBV5-6 and TRBJ2-5): DAGVTQSPTHLIKTRGQQVTLRCSPKSGHDTVSWYQQALGQGPQFIFQYYEEEERQRGNFPDRFSGHQFPNYSSELNVNALLLGDSALYLCASSSGETQYFGPGTRLLVL.

The chain uses TRBV23-1 and TRBJ2-2, with a possible D match to TRBD1 (5 bases). TRBV23-1 is an ORF, and what it does is uncertain. The V end lost 6 bases, the J end lost 2 bases, and 13 bases lay between the germline ends. The CDR3 length is 15 residues. Written as DNA, the CDR3 is TGCGCCAGCAGGCTTCCAGACAGAAACACCGGGGAGCTGTTTTTT. Translation gives CASRLPDRNTGELFF.

The CDR3 nucleotides read TGTGCCAGCAGTTCGACAGGGGCCTATGGCTACACCTTC. It codes for CASSSTGAYGYTF. The chain has TRBV28 and TRBJ1-2, with 8 bases that match TRBD1. Trimming took 4 bases from V and 4 from J; bases not matched to a gene: 2. Germline V gives CDR1 MDHEN, CDR2 SYDVKM. The CDR3 sequence is 13 residues long.

The rearrangement joins TRBV11-2 to TRBJ2-3; a weak D match, TRBD1 (5 bases). The CDR3 extends over 13 amino acids. Germline V lookup: CDR1 SGHAT, CDR2 FQNNGV. Trimming cost V 1 base and J 3 bases, with 5 bases left between them. This CDR3 is CASSLGQTDTQYF. CDR3 sequence (DNA): TGTGCCAGCAGCTTAGGACAGACAGATACGCAGTATTTT.

This chain links TRBV2 with TRBJ2-7; D gene ambiguous. This CDR3 has 14 residues. Trimming stripped 6 bases from V and 1 base from J, with 13 bases between. Germline V gene lookup returns CDR1 SNHLY and CDR2 FYNNEI. CDR3 DNA: TGTGCCAGCAGAACAAGACTGACTTCCTACGAGCAGTACTTC. This translates into CASRTRLTSYEQYF.

V is TRBV5-1 and J is TRBJ1-5; TRBD1 aligns across 9 bases. The germline CDR1 and CDR2 sequences are SGHRS and YFSETQ. This CDR3 spans 14 amino acids. V trimming: 4 bases; J trimming: 6 bases; junction bases outside the gene matches: 5. The CDR3 sequence: CASSPRTGAQPQHF. DNA for the CDR3: TGCGCCAGCAGCCCAAGGACAGGGGCTCAGCCCCAGCATTTT.

The rearrangement uses TRBV19 and TRBJ1-2; 7 bases match TRBD1. Looked up from germline, CDR1 is LNHDA and CDR2 is SQIVND (reference sequence). The CDR3 runs 13 residues. With V trimmed by 7 bases and J by 8 bases, 10 bases remained unmatched. CDR3 in amino acids: CASTTGYLGGYTF. In DNA form, the CDR3 reads TGTGCCAGTACGACAGGGTATTTGGGCGGCTACACCTTC.

This clone was found once. This chain connects TRBV7-9 to TRBJ2-7; either TRBD1 or TRBD2 may supply D (5 bases each). V was cut by 2 bases and J by 9 bases, with 11 bases left in between. Germline-derived CDR1 and CDR2 are SEHNR and FQNEAQ (reference sequence). This CDR3 spans 12 amino acids. The CDR3 nucleotides are TGTGCCAGCAGCTTAAACACAGGAGGGCAGTACTTC. Amino acid sequence: CASSLNTGGQYF.

Comments on this clone: The same CDR3 is also encoded by other DNA sequences in this sample. The V and J genes are TRBV5-1 and TRBJ2-2, with TRBD1 as a possible D gene (8 bases). The V gene's germline CDR1 is SGHRS and CDR2 YFSETQ. The ends were cut back, 2 bases at V and 5 bases at J, with 13 bases in the middle. The CDR3 runs to 15 residues. CDR3 region: CASSLGQGGTGELFF. The CDR3 nucleotides read TGCGCCAGCAGCTTAGGACAGGGAGGGACCGGGGAGCTGTTTTTT.